The clone carrying this T cell receptor beta chain was seen at least ten times. What it binds is unknown. This entry comes from a study of T cells in Graves' hyperthyroidism and ophthalmopathy. Source material for PBMCs was around 10 ml fresh peripheral blood. This CDR3 spans 14 amino acids. The germline V gene has CDR1 DFQATT and CDR2 SNEGSKA (reference sequence). Trimming left V 8 bases short and J 0 bases short, with 17 bases between. Using RNA transcripts as the source, TCR beta CDR3 regions were amplified. Carried out on the TCR CDR3, a first-round RT-PCR used the HTBI primer set. MiXCR, run by TCRdb on the multiplex PCR reads, gives a single entry per CDR3 protein. The sample contains approximately 350,000 distinct CDR3 sequences, about 16% of which appear only once. General observations from the study: Blood shared most expanded thyroid clonotypes above 0.001.

The TCR comes from a woman aged 55-69 years with Graves' ophthalmopathy. The chain couples TRBV20-1 to TRBJ2-7, with D tentatively TRBD2 (5 bases). The material sequenced was blood. CDR3 residues: CSPTPDSNSYEQYF. The CDR3 nucleotides read TGCAGTCCAACGCCGGACTCCAACTCCTACGAGCAGTACTTC.